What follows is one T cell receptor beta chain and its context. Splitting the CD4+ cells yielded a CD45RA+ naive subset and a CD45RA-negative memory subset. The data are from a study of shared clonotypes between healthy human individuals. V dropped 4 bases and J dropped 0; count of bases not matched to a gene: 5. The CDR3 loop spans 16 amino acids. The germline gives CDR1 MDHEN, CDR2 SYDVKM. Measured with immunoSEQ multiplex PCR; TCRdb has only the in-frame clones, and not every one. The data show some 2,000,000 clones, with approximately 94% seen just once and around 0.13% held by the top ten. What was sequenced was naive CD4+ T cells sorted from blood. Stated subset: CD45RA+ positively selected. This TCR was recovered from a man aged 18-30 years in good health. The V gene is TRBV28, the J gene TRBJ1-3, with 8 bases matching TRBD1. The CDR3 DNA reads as TGTGCCAGCAGTTCCTGGACAGGGCACTCTGGAAACACCATATATTTT. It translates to CASSSWTGHSGNTIYF.